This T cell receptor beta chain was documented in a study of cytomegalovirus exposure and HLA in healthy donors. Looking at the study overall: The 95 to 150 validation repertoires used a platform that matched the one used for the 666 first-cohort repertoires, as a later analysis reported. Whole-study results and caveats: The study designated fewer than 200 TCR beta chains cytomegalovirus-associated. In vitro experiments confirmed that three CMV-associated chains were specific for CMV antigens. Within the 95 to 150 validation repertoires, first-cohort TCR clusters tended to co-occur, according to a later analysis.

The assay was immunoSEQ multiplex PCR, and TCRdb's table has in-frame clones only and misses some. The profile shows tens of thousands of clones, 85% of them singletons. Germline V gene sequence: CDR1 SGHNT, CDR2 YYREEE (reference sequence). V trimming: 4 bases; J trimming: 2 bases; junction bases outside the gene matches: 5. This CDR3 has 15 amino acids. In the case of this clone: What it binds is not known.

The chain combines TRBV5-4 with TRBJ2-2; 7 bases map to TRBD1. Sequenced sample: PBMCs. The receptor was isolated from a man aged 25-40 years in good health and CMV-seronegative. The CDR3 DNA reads TGTGCCAGCAGCAAATGGGACAGAAACACCGGGGAGCTGTTTTTT. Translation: CASSKWDRNTGELFF.